The T cell receptor beta chain under discussion was sequenced for a study of T cell repertoires in cytomegalovirus infection. The CDR3 consists of 15 residues. V lost 4 bases and J 2 bases, leaving 12 bases between the germline ends. Germline-derived CDR1 and CDR2 are MGHRA and YSYEKL. Comment on this clonotype: Its target is unknown.

TCRdb re-called the reads with MiXCR, one entry per CDR3 protein. Of under 130,000 distinct CDR3 sequences in the sample, roughly 39% were seen once. The chain carries TRBV4-1 and TRBJ1-5; D possibly corresponds to TRBD1 (5 bases). The specimen was CD8+ T cells from cultured PBMCs, collected from culture after CMV antigen stimulation. This receptor was taken from a human donor in good health (CMV status not recorded). Some clones in this sample may be carry-over from other donors' samples. For the CDR3, the DNA is TGCGCCAGCAGCCTCAGGGAGGAGGGCAATCAGCCCCAGCATTTT. Amino acids: CASSLREEGNQPQHF.